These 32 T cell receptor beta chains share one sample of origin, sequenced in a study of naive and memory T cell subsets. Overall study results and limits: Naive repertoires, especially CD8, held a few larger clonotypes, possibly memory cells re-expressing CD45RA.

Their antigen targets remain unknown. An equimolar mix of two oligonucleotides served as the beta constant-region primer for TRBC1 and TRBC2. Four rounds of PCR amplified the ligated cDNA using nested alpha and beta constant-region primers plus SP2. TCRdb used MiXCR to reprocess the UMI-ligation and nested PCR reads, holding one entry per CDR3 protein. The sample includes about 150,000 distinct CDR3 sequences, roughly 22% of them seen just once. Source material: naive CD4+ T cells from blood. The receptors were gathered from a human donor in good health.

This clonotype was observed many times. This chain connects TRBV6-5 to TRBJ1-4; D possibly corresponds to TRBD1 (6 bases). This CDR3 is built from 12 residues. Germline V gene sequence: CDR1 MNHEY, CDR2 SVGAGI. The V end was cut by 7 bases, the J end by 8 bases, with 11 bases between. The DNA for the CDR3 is TGTGCCAGCAAACAGGGAAGGGAAAAACTGTTTTTT. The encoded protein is CASKQGREKLFF.

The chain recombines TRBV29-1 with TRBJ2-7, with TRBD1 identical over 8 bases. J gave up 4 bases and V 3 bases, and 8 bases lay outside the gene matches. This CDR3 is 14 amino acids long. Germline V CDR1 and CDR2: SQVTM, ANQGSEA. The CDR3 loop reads CSVEVRGRNYEQYF. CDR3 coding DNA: TGCAGCGTTGAGGTCAGGGGGCGCAATTACGAGCAGTACTTC.

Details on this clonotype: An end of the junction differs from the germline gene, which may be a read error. The CDR3 sequence is CASSLTTGLIF. CDR3 sequence (DNA): TGTGCCAGCAGTTTAACGACAGGGCTTATCTTT. The chain joins TRBV28 to TRBJ1-1, with 7 positions matching TRBD1. The length of the CDR3 is 11 residues. Germline lookup yields CDR1 MDHEN and CDR2 SYDVKM.

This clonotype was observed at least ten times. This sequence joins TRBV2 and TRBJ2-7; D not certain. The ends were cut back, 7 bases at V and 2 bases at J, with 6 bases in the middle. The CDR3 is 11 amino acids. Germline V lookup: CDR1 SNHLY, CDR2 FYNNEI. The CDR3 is CASTRAYEQYF. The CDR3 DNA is TGTGCCAGCACTAGGGCCTACGAGCAGTACTTC.

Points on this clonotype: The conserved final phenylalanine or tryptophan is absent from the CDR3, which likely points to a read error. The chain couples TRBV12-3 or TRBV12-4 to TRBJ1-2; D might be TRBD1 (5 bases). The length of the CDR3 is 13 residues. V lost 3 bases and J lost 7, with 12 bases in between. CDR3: CASSLAGPGGYTS. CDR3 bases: TGTGCCAGCAGTTTGGCAGGGCCCGGTGGCTACACCTCC.

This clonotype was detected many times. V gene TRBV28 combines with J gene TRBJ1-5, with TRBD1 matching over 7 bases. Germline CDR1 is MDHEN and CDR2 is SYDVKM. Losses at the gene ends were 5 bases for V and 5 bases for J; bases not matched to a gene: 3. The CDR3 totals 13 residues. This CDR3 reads CASSDRVHQPQHF. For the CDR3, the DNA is TGTGCCAGCAGTGACAGGGTACATCAGCCCCAGCATTTT.

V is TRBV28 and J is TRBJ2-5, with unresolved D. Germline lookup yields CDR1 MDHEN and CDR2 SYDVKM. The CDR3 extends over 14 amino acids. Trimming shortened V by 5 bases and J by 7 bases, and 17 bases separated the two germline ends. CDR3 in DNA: TGTGCCAGCAGTGTCACCGGGCCCCGAGGGACCCAGTACTTC. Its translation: CASSVTGPRGTQYF.

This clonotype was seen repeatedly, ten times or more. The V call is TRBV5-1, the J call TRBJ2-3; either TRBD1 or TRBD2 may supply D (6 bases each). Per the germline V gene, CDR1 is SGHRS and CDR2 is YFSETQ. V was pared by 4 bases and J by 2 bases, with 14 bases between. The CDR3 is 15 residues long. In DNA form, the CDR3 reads TGCGCCAGCAGCACAGGGACTCTGACCACAGATACGCAGTATTTT. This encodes CASSTGTLTTDTQYF.

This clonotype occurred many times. The CDR3 region has the DNA TGTGCCAGCAGAGGGGACAGATGCAGCACCTACGAGCAGTACTTC. Its protein is CASRGDRCSTYEQYF. J is TRBJ2-7 and V is TRBV21-1; the table's D call of TRBD1 was not tested on the DNA. TRBV21-1 is shown as a pseudogene. The CDR3 loop spans 15 amino acids.

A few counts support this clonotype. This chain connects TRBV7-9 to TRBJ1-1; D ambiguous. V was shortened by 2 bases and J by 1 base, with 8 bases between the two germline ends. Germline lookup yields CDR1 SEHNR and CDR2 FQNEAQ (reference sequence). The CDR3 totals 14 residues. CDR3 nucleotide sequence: TGTGCCAGCAGCTTAATCGGCCGGAACACTGAAGCTTTCTTT. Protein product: CASSLIGRNTEAFF.

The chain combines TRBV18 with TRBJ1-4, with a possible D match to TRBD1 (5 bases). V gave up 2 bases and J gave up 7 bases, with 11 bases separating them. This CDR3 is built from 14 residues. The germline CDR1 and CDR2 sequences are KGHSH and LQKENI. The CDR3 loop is CASSPSAGGEKLFF. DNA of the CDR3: TGTGCCAGCTCACCATCAGCTGGGGGTGAAAAACTGTTTTTT.

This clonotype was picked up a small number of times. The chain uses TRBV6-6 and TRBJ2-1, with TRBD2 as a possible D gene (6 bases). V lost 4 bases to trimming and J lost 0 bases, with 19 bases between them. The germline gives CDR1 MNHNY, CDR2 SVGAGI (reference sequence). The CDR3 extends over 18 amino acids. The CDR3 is CASSSHSGAPSSYNEQFF. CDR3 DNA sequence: TGTGCCAGCAGTTCGCACTCGGGAGCGCCAAGCTCCTACAATGAGCAGTTCTTC.

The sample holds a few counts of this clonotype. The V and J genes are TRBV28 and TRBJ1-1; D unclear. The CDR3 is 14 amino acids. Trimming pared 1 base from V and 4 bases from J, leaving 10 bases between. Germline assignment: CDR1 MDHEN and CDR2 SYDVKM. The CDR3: CASSLYRPGTEAFF. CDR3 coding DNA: TGTGCCAGCAGTTTATACCGACCGGGCACTGAAGCTTTCTTT.

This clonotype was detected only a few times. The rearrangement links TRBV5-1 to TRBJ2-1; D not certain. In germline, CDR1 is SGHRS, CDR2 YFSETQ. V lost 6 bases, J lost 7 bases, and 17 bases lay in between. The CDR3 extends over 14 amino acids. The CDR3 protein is CASKSAIGTNEQFF. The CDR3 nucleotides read TGCGCCAGCAAAAGTGCAATAGGAACTAATGAGCAGTTCTTC.

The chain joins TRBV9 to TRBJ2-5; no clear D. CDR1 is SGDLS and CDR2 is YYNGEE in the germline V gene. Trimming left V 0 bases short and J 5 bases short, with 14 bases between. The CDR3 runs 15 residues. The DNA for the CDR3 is TGTGCCAGCAGCGTAGGGCCCCGTCCGATGGAGACCCAGTACTTC. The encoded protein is CASSVGPRPMETQYF. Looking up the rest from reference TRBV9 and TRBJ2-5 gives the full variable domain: DSGVTQTPKHLITATGQRVTLRCSPRSGDLSVYWYQQSLDQGLQFLIQYYNGEERAKGNILERFSAQQFPDLHSELNLSSLELGDSALYFCASSVGPRPMETQYFGPGTRLLVL.

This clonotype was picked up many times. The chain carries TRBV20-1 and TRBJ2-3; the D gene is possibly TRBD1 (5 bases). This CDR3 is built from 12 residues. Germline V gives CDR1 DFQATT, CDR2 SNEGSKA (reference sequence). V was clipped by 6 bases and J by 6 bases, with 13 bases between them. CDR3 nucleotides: TGCAGTGCCTTTGGGGCTGGGGATACGCAGTATTTT. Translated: CSAFGAGDTQYF.

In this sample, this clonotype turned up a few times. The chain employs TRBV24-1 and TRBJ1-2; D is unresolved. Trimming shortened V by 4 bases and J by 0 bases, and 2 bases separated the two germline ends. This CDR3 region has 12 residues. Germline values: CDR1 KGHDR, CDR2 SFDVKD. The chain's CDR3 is CATSDPNYGYTF. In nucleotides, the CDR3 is TGTGCCACCAGTGACCCTAACTATGGCTACACCTTC.

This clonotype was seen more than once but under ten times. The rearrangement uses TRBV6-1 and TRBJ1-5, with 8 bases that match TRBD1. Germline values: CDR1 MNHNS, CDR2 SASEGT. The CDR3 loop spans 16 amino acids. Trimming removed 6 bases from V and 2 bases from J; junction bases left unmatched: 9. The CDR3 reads CASRRQGLYGNQPQHF. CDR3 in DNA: TGTGCCAGCAGAAGACAGGGGCTTTATGGCAATCAGCCCCAGCATTTT.

The CDR3 spells CASSLKRGTSNYGYTF. The DNA for the CDR3 is TGTGCCAGCAGCCTCAAGCGGGGAACCTCCAACTATGGCTACACCTTC. The chain employs TRBV2 and TRBJ1-2, with D uncertain. This CDR3 is built from 16 residues. Trimming took 6 bases from V and 2 from J, leaving 19 bases between them. Per germline, CDR1 SNHLY and CDR2 FYNNEI. Full variable domain (missing parts from reference TRBV2 and TRBJ1-2): EPEVTQTPSHQVTQMGQEVILRCVPISNHLYFYWYRQILGQKVEFLVSFYNNEISEKSEIFDDQFSVERPDGSNFTLKIRSTKLEDSAMYFCASSLKRGTSNYGYTFGSGTRLTVV.

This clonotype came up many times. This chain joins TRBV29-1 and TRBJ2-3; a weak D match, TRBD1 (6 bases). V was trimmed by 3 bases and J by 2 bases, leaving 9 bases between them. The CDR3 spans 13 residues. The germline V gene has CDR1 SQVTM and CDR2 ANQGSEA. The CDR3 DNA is TGCAGCGTTGACGACAGGCACACAGATACGCAGTATTTT. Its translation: CSVDDRHTDTQYF.

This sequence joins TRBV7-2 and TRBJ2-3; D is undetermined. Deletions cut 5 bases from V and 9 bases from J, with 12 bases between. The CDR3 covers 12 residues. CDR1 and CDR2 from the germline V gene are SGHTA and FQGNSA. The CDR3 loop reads CASSPPSVTQYF. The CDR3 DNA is TGTGCCAGCAGCCCCCCAAGTGTGACGCAGTATTTT.

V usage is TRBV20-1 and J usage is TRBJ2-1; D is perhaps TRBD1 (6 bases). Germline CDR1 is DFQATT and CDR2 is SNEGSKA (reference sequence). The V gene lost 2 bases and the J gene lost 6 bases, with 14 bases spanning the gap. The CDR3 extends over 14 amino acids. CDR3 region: CSARRQTGGNEQFF. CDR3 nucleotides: TGCAGTGCTAGAAGGCAGACAGGAGGCAATGAGCAGTTCTTC.

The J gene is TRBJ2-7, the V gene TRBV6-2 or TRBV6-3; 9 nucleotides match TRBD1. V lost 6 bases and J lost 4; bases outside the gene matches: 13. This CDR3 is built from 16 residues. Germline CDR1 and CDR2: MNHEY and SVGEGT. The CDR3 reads CASSPTTGQGWYEQYF. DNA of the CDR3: TGTGCCAGCAGCCCCACAACGGGACAGGGATGGTACGAGCAGTACTTC.

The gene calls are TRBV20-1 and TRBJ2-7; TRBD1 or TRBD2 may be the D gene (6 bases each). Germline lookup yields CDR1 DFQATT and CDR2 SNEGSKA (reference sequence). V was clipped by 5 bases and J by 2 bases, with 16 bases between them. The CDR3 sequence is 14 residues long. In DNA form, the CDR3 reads TGCAGTGCTCGGGGGCCCATATATCCCTACGAGCAGTACTTC. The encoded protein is CSARGPIYPYEQYF.

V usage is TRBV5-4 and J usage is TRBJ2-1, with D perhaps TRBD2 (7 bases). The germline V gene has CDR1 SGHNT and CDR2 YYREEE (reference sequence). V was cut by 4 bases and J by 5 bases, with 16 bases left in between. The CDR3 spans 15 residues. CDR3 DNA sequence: TGTGCCAGCAGCACCGGCTGGGGGGGCCACAATGAGCAGTTCTTC. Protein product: CASSTGWGGHNEQFF.

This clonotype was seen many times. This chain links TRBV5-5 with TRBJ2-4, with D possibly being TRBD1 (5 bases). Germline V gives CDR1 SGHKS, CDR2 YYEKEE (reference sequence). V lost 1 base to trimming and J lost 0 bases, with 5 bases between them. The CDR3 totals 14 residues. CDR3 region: CASSLTGAKNIQYF. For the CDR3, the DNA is TGTGCCAGCAGCTTGACAGGAGCCAAAAACATTCAGTACTTC.

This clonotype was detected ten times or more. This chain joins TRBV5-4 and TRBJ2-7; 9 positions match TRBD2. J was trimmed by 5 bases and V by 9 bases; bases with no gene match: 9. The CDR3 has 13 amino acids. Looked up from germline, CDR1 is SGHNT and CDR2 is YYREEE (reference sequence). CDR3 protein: CATQAGGRNEQYF. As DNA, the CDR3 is TGTGCCACGCAAGCGGGAGGCCGAAACGAGCAGTACTTC.

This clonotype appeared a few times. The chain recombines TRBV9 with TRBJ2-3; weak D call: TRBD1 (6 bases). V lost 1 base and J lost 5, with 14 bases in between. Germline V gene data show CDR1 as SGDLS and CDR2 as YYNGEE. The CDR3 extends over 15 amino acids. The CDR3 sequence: CASSVLDRLRDTQYF. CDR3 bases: TGTGCCAGCAGCGTATTGGACAGATTAAGAGATACGCAGTATTTT.

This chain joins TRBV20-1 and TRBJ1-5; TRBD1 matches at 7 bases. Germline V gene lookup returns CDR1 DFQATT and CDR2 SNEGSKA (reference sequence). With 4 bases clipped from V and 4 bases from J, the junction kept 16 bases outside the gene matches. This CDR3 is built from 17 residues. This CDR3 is CSATPRQGLSGNQPQHF. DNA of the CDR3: TGCAGTGCTACCCCCCGACAGGGACTATCGGGGAATCAGCCCCAGCATTTT.

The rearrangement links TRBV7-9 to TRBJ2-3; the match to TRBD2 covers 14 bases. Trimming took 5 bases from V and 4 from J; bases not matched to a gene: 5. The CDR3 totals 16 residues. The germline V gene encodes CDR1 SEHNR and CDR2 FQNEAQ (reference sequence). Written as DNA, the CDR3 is TGTGCCAGCAGCCGGACTAGCGGGAGGAGTGCAGATACGCAGTATTTT. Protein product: CASSRTSGRSADTQYF.

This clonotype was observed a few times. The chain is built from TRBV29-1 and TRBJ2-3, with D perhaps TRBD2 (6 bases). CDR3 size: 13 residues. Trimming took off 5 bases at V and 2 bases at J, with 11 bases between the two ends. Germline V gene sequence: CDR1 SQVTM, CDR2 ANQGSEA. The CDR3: CSVKLALTDTQYF. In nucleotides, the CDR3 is TGCAGCGTTAAACTAGCCCTCACAGATACGCAGTATTTT.

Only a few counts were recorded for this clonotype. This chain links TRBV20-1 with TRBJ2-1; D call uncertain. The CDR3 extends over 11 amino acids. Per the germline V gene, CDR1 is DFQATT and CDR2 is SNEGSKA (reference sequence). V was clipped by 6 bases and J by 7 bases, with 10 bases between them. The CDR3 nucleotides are TGCAGTGCAGGACCAGGTAATGAGCAGTTCTTC. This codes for CSAGPGNEQFF.